This T cell receptor (beta chain) stems from a study of T cell responses to AZD1222 COVID-19 vaccine. Whole-study findings and limits: Females made up more of the donors, who were largely white British, and clonal diversity may have come out too low. Spike-specific TCR breadth and depth grew following two AZD1222 doses. Researchers report vaccine-associated CD4 TCRs spanning spike, with dominance at 160-218 and 743-854.

This clone came up a few times. What it binds is not known. Assay used: immunoSEQ multiplex PCR; TCRdb lists only in-frame clones, some missing. The top ten clones hold approximately 1.9% of a sample with 150,000 to 200,000 clones, around nine tenths of them seen once. The germline V gene has CDR1 SQVTM and CDR2 ANQGSEA. Losses at the gene ends were 7 bases for V and 7 bases for J; bases not matched to a gene: 11. This CDR3 region has 13 residues. Pooled samples include second doses given at about 4 or 12 weeks. Sequenced material: peripheral blood, taken 28 days after the second AZD1222 dose. V and J are TRBV29-1 and TRBJ1-1; 8 bases match TRBD1. The receptor was derived from an adult who received the AZD1222 COVID-19 vaccine. In DNA, the CDR3 is TGCAGCGCCCGTTCAGGGGGCGCCATTGAAGCTTTCTTT. Protein: CSARSGGAIEAFF.